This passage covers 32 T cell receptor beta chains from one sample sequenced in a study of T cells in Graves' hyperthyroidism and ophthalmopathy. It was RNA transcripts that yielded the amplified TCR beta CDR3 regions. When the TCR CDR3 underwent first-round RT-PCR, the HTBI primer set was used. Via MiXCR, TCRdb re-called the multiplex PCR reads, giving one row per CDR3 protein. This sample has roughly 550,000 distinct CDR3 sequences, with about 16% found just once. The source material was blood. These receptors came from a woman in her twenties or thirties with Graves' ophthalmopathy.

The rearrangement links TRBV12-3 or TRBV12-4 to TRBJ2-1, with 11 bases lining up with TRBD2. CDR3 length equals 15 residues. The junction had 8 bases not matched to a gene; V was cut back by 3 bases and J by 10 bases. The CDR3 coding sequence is TGTGCCAGCAGTTTGGTAGCGGGAGGGACCAGGGAGCAGTTCTTC. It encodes CASSLVAGGTREQFF.

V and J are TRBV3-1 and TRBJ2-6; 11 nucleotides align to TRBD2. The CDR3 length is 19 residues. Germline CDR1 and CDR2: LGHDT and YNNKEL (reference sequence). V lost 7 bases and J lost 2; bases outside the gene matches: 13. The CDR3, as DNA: TGTGCCAGCACCGCGACATGGGGGACTAGCGGTGCTGGGGCCAACGTCCTGACTTTC. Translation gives CASTATWGTSGAGANVLTF. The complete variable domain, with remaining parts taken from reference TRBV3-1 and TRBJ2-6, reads DTAVSQTPKYLVTQMGNDKSIKCEQNLGHDTMYWYKQDSKKFLKIMFSYNNKELIINETVPNRFSPKSPDKAHLNLHINSLELGDSAVYFCASTATWGTSGAGANVLTFGAGSRLTVL.

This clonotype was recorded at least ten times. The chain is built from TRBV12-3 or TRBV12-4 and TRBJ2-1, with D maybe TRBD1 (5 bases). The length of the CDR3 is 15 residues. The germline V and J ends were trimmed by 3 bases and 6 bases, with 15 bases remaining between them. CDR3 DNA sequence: TGTGCCAGCAGTTTTCCCTTGGACACTTTCAATGAGCAGTTCTTC. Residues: CASSFPLDTFNEQFF.

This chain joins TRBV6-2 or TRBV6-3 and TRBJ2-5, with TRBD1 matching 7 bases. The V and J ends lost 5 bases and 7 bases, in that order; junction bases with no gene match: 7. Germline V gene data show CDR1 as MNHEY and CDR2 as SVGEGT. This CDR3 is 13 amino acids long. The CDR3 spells CASSNRGEATQYF. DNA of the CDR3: TGTGCCAGCAGTAACAGGGGTGAAGCGACCCAGTACTTC.

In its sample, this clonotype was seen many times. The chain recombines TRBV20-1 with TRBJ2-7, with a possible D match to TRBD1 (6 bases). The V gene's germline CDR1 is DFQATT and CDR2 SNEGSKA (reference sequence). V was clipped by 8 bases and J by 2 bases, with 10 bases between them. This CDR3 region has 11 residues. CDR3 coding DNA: TGCAGTAAAGGGACACCCTACGAGCAGTACTTC. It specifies CSKGTPYEQYF.

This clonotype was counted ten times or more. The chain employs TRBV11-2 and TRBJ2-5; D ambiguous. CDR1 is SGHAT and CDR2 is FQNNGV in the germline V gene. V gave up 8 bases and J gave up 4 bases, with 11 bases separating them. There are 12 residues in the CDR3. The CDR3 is CASSKNGETQYF. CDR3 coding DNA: TGTGCCAGCTCGAAAAACGGAGAGACCCAGTACTTC.

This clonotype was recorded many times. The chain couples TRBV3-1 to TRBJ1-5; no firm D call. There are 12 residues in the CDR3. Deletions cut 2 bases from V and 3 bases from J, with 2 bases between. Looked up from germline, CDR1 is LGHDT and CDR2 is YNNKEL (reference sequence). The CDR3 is CASSQTNQPQHF. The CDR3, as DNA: TGTGCCAGCAGCCAAACCAATCAGCCCCAGCATTTT. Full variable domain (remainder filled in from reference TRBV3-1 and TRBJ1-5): DTAVSQTPKYLVTQMGNDKSIKCEQNLGHDTMYWYKQDSKKFLKIMFSYNNKELIINETVPNRFSPKSPDKAHLNLHINSLELGDSAVYFCASSQTNQPQHFGDGTRLSIL.

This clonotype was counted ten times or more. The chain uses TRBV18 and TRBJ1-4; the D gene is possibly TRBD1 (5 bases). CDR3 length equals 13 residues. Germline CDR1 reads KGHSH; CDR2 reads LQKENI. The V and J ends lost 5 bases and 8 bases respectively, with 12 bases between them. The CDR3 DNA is TGTGCCAGCTCAGCCAGGGTGAAGGAAAAACTGTTTTTT. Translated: CASSARVKEKLFF.

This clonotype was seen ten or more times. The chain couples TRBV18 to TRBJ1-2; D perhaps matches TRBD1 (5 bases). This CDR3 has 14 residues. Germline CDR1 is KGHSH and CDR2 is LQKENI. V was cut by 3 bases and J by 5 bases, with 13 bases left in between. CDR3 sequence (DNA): TGTGCCAGCTCACCTAATGGGGCCCTTTATGGCTACACCTTC. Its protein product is CASSPNGALYGYTF.

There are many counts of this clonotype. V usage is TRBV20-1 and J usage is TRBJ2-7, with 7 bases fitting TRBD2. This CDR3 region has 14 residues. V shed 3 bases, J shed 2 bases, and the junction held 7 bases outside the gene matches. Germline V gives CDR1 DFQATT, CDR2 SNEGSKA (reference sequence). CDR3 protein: CSASGSSGPYEQYF. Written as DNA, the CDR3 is TGCAGTGCTAGTGGGTCTAGCGGCCCCTACGAGCAGTACTTC.

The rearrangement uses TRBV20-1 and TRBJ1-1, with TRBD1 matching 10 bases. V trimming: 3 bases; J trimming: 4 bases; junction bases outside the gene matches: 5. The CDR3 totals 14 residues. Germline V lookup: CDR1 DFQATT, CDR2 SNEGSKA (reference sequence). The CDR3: CSARRGQGITEAFF. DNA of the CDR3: TGCAGTGCTAGGAGGGGACAGGGGATCACTGAAGCTTTCTTT.

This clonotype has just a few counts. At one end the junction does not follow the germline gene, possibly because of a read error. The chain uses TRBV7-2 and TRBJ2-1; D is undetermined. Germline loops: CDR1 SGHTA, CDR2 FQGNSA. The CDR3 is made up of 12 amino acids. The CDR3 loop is CASSLGLLEKVF. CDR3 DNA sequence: TGTGCCAGCAGCTTAGGGCTACTTGAGAAGGTCTTC.

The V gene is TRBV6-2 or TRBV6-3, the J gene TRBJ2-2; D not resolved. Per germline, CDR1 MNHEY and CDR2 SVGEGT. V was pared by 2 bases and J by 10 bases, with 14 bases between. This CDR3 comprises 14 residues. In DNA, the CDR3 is TGTGCCAGCAGTTACGATGGCTCTCCAACGGAGCTGTTTTTT. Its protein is CASSYDGSPTELFF.

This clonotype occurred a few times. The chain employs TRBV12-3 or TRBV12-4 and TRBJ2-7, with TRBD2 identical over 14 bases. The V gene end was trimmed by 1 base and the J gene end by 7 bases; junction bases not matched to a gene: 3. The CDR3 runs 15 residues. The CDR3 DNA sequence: TGTGCCAGCAGTTTAGGACTAGCGGGAGGGGGGGAGCAGTACTTC. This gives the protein CASSLGLAGGGEQYF.

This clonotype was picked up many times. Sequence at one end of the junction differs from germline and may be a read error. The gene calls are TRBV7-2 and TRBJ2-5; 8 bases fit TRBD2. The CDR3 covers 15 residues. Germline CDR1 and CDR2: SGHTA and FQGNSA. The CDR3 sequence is CASSVAGSGGETQYF. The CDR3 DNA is TGTGCCAGCAGCGTAGCGGGATCTGGGGGAGAGACCCAGTACTTC.

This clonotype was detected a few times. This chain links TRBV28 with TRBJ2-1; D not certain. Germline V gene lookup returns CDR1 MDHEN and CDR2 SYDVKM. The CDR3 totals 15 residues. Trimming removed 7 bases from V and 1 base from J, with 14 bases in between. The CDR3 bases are TGTGCCAGCACCCCATTGGCGTTTTCCTACAATGAGCAGTTCTTC. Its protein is CASTPLAFSYNEQFF.

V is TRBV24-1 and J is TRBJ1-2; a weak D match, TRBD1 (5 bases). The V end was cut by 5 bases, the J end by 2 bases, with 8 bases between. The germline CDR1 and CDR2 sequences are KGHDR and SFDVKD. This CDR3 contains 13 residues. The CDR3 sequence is CATSGEGNYGYTF. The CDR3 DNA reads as TGTGCCACCAGTGGAGAGGGGAACTATGGCTACACCTTC.

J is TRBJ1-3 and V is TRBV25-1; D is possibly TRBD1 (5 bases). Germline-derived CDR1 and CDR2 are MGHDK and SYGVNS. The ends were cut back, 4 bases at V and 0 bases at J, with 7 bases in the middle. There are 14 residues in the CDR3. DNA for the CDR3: TGTGCCAGCAGTGGACAGCTCTCTGGAAACACCATATATTTT. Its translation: CASSGQLSGNTIYF.

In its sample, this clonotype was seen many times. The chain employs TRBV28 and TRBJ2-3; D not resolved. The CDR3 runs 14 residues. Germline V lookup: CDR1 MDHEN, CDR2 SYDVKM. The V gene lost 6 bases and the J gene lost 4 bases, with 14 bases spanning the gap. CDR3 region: CASSLSVSPDTQYF. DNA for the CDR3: TGTGCCAGCAGCCTCTCAGTTAGCCCAGATACGCAGTATTTT.

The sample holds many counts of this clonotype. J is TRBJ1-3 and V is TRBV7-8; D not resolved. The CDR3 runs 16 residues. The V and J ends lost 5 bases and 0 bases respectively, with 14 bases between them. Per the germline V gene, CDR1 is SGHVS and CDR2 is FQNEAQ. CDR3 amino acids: CASSILQPHSGNTIYF. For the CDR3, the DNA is TGTGCCAGCAGCATACTTCAACCGCACTCTGGAAACACCATATATTTT.

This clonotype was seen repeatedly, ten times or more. For the CDR3, the DNA is TGCAGTGCTCGGACAGGGGACAACAATCAGCCCCAGCATTTT. As protein: CSARTGDNNQPQHF. The rearrangement joins TRBV20-1 to TRBJ1-5; 9 nucleotides agree with TRBD1. CDR3 size: 14 residues. Germline V gene sequence: CDR1 DFQATT, CDR2 SNEGSKA (reference sequence). Trimming took 5 bases from V and 3 from J; bases not matched to a gene: 5.

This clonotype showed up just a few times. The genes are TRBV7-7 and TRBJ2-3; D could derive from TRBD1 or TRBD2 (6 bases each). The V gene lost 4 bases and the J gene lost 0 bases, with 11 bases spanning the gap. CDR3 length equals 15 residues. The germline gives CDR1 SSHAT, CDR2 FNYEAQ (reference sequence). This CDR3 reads CASSSTGTSTDTQYF. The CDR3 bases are TGTGCCAGCAGCTCCACAGGGACTAGCACAGATACGCAGTATTTT. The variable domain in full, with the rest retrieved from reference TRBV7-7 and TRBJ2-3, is GAGVSQSPRYKVTKRGQDVTLRCDPISSHATLYWYQQALGQGPEFLTYFNYEAQPDKSGLPSDRFSAERPEGSISTLTIQRTEQRDSAMYRCASSSTGTSTDTQYFGPGTRLTVL.

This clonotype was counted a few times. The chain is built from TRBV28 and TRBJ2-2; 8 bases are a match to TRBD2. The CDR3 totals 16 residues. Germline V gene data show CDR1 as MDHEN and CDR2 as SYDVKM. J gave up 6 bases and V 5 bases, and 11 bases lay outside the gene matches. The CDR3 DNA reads TGTGCCAGCAGTCTAAACCCGGGACTAGAGGCCGGGGAGCTGTTTTTT. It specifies CASSLNPGLEAGELFF.

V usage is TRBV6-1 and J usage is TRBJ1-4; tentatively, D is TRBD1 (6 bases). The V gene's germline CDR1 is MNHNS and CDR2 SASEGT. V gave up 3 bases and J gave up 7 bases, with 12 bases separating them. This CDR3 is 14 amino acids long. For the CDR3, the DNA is TGTGCCAGCAGTGATATACAGGGAAGTGAAAAACTGTTTTTT. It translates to CASSDIQGSEKLFF.

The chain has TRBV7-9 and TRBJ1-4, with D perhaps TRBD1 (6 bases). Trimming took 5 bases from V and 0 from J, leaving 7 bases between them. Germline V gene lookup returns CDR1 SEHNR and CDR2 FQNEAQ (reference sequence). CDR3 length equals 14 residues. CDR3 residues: CASSPGATNEKLFF. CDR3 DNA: TGTGCCAGCAGCCCAGGGGCAACTAATGAAAAACTGTTTTTT.

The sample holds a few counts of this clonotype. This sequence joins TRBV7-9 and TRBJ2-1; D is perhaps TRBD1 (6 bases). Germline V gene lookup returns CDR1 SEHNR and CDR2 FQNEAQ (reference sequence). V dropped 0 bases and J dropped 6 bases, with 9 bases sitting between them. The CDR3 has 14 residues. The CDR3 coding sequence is TGTGCCAGCAGCTTAGCACAGGGTTTCAATGAGCAGTTCTTC. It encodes CASSLAQGFNEQFF.

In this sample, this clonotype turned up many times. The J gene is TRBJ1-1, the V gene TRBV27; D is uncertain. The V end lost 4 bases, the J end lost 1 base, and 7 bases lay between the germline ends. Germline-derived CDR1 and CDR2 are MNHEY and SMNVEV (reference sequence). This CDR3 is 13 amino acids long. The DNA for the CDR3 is TGTGCCAGCAGTTCAGAATGGAACACTGAAGCTTTCTTT. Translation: CASSSEWNTEAFF.

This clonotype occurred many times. CDR3 amino acids: CSAGRGRVEQYF. The DNA for the CDR3 is TGCAGTGCGGGCAGGGGGCGCGTCGAGCAGTACTTC. This rearrangement joins TRBV20-1 to TRBJ2-7, with TRBD1 matching over 8 bases. V was clipped by 6 bases and J by 6 bases; unmatched bases: 7. CDR1 DFQATT and CDR2 SNEGSKA come from the germline V gene (reference sequence). The CDR3 runs to 12 residues.

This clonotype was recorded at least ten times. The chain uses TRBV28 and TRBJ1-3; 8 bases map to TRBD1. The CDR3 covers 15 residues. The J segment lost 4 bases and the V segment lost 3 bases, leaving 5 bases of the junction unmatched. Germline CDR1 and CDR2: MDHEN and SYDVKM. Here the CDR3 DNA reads TGTGCCAGCAGTTTCGACAGGGGTACAGGAAACACCATATATTTT. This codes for CASSFDRGTGNTIYF.

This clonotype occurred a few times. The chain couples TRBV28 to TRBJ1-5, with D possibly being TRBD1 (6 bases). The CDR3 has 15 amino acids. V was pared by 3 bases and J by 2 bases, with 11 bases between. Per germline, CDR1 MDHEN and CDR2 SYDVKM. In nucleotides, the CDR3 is TGTGCCAGCAGTTTGCAACAGGGCGGCAATCAGCCCCAGCATTTT. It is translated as CASSLQQGGNQPQHF.

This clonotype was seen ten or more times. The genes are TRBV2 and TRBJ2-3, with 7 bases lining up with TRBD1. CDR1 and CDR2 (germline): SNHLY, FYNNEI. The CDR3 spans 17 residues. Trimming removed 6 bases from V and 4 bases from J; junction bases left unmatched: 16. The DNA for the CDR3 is TGTGCCAGCAGGGGGTTTGAGGGGGCCAGCGATTCAGATACGCAGTATTTT. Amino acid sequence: CASRGFEGASDSDTQYF.

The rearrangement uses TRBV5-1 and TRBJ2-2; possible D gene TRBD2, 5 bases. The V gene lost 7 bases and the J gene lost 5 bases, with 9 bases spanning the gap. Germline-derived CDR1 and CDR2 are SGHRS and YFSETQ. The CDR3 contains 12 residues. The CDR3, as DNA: TGCGCCAGCTACTCGGGGACCGGGGAGCTGTTTTTT. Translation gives CASYSGTGELFF.